This T cell receptor beta chain was found in a study of blood T cells in healthy people across ages. CDR3 size: 14 residues. The germline gives CDR1 SQVTM, CDR2 ANQGSEA. Between the trimmed V and J ends, which lost 3 bases and 4 bases, there was a span of 15 bases. Through a sample-barcoded 5' primer and a J-beta primer mix, a second PCR was run for about 7 to 12 cycles. TCRdb analysed the 5' RACE reads with MiXCR anew, one entry per CDR3 protein. The profile shows under 750,000 distinct CDR3 sequences, roughly 48% of them singletons. Each individual donor underwent a draw of 8 to 10 milliliters of peripheral blood.

Sequencing was performed on blood. The source of this sequence is an older man in good health. The chain carries TRBV29-1 and TRBJ2-5; D is ambiguous. As DNA, the CDR3 is TGCAGCGTTGATGGGCAGGTTGGGGTAGAGACCCAGTACTTC. It is translated as CSVDGQVGVETQYF.